This TCR beta chain emerged from a study of CD8 T cells in Susac syndrome. The CDR3 has 11 residues. Trimming left V 1 base short and J 8 bases short, with 5 bases between. Per the germline V gene, CDR1 is GTSNPN and CDR2 is SVGIG (reference sequence). The authors reverse transcribed about 0.5 to 1 ug RNA with random hexamers. Amplification of TCR beta CDR3 used immunoSEQ multiplex PCR across 54 Vbeta and 13 Jbeta. TCRdb ran MiXCR on the immunoSEQ multiplex PCR reads and lists one entry per CDR3 protein. The repertoire holds almost 450,000 distinct CDR3 sequences, 75% to 90% seen once, with under 0.15% in the top ten. The multiple sclerosis controls were treatment-naive patients affected by stable or active relapsing-remitting disease. While CD8+ and CD4+ T cells were isolated negatively, TEMRA cells were enriched by FACS.

The chain carries TRBV30 and TRBJ2-2; D unresolved. The sample consisted of CD8+ T cells from PBMCs. The origin of this receptor is a human donor with multiple sclerosis. Written as DNA, the CDR3 is TGTGCCTGGAGTGGAGCTGGGGAGCTGTTTTTT. This sequence encodes CAWSGAGELFF.